This T cell receptor beta chain comes out of a study of a mutant IDH1 vaccine in newly diagnosed glioma. In the study overall: Patients' prior therapy spanned radiotherapy, temozolomide, or both; most underwent both.

Worth noting for this clone: Antigen specificity is unknown.

From germline, CDR1 is LNHDA and CDR2 SQIVND (reference sequence). The length of the CDR3 is 14 residues. V lost 6 bases, J lost 3 bases, and 4 bases stayed unmatched. The time point here: week 5, during vaccination. Each vaccine dose was 300 ug of mutant IDH1 20-mer peptide, with topical imiquimod. Clones were read by immunoSEQ multiplex PCR, and TCRdb kept only the in-frame ones, dropping some. The table lists approximately 80,000 clones, 90% to 95% of them singletons. The origin of this receptor is a woman aged 45-59 years with glioma. The chain recombines TRBV19 with TRBJ2-7, with 11 bases fitting TRBD2. Sequences were derived from PBMCs, sampled from a glioma patient whose treatment included an IDH1 peptide vaccine. This chain's CDR3 is CASSQTSGNYEQYF. The CDR3 DNA sequence: TGTGCCAGTAGCCAGACTAGCGGGAACTACGAGCAGTACTTC.